What follows is one T cell receptor beta chain and its context. This entry comes from a study of blood T cell repertoires in COVID-19. For the study at large: Whether acute or convalescent, the COVID-19 samples came from the United States, Italy and Spain. T cells, B-cell-depleted T cells, or PBMCs supplied cDNA or gDNA.

Original methodology: Amplification with reference gene primers provided the estimates of nucleated cell counts. Repertoires were generated with immunoSEQ multiplex PCR, while TCRdb's copy carries only in-frame clones and drops some. V and J calls and clone size are those listed in that table; D and trimming were worked out from the DNA. The table shows around 190,000 clones, with more than 80% occurring only once. Germline V gene data show CDR1 as LNHDA and CDR2 as SQIVND (reference sequence). V was clipped by 4 bases and J by 0 bases, with 9 bases between them. This CDR3 has 14 amino acids. Sequenced: peripheral blood. This clonotype was sampled from a human donor in a cohort sampled during active COVID-19. The genes are TRBV19 and TRBJ1-2; D gene ambiguous. The CDR3 coding sequence is TGTGCCAGTAGTACCCTGGAGGCTAACTATGGCTACACCTTC. Amino acid sequence: CASSTLEANYGYTF.